Listed below are T cell receptor beta chains from one sample, sequenced in a study of shared clonotypes between healthy human individuals. Clones were sequenced by immunoSEQ multiplex PCR, and TCRdb holds only the in-frame ones, with some missing. Of some 2,000,000 clones listed, 90% to 95% are singletons. Sequencing was performed on naive CD4+ T cells sorted from blood. The receptor source for this set is a man aged 18-30 years in good health. Both conserved end residues are part of each CDR3. The D gene is left open where the match is weak. Size values are once, few and many counts, or a class for expanded clones, and some rows have none.

DNA,CDR3,V,D,J,size,length
TGCGCCAGCAGCTTGGCTGGGGGGAGTTACGAGCAGTACTTC,CASSLAGGSYEQYF,TRBV5-1,NA,TRBJ2-7,NA,14
TGTGCCATCAGCGGGACGGCGAATGAAAAACTGTTTTTT,CAISGTANEKLFF,TRBV10-3,NA,TRBJ1-4,NA,13
TGTGCCAGCATGGAATTGCAGCAAGAGACCCAGTACTTC,CASMELQQETQYF,TRBV6-5,NA,TRBJ2-5,NA,13
TGTGCCAGCAGCCCCTTGGGGGGAGGGACTGGAAACACCATATATTTT,CASSPLGGGTGNTIYF,TRBV9,NA,TRBJ1-3,NA,16
TGTGCCAGCAGTAGATCCGTACTTACGAGCTCCTACGAGCAGTACTTC,CASSRSVLTSSYEQYF,TRBV9,NA,TRBJ2-7,once,16
TGTGCCAGCGCCGACGGCAGGGCGATGAACACTGAAGCTTTCTTT,CASADGRAMNTEAFF,TRBV19,NA,TRBJ1-1,NA,15
TGTGCCAGCAGACGGTACGAGGGTGCGAACACCGGGGAGCTGTTTTTT,CASRRYEGANTGELFF,TRBV5-8,NA,TRBJ2-2,once,16
TGTGCCAGCAGTTTCGACGGCTACACCTTC,CASSFDGYTF,TRBV6-1,NA,TRBJ1-2,once,10
TGTGCCAGCTCACCACCGGGGCAGGGGGCTCCCGGGGCCAACGTCCTGACTTTC,CASSPPGQGAPGANVLTF,TRBV18,TRBD1,TRBJ2-6,NA,18
TGTGCCAGCAGCTTAGGGGGGGCAGGAGAGACCCAGTACTTC,CASSLGGAGETQYF,TRBV7-2,NA,TRBJ2-5,NA,14
TGCGCCAGCAGTGAAGGACAGCTAAAAAACACCGGGGAGCTGTTTTTT,CASSEGQLKNTGELFF,TRBV10-1,NA,TRBJ2-2,NA,16
TGTGCCAGCAGCGACAGGGAAAACACCGGGGAGCTGTTTTTT,CASSDRENTGELFF,TRBV2,TRBD1,TRBJ2-2,NA,14
TGCGCCAGCAGCGTACAGGGGGCAGAGTGGGAGACCCAGTACTTC,CASSVQGAEWETQYF,TRBV5-1,TRBD1,TRBJ2-5,NA,15
TGCGCCAGCAGGCCCGGACAGGGGGCTTCGTACGAGCAGTACTTC,CASRPGQGASYEQYF,TRBV5-1,TRBD1,TRBJ2-7,NA,15
TGTGCCAGCAGCGTAGCTGACTGGAACACCGGGGAGCTGTTTTTT,CASSVADWNTGELFF,TRBV9,NA,TRBJ2-2,NA,15
TGTGCCAGCAGCTCGGGACTAGCGGAGTCCTACGAGCAGTACTTC,CASSSGLAESYEQYF,TRBV5-4,TRBD2,TRBJ2-7,NA,15
TGTGCCATCAGTCTTGACAGAGGCGAGCAGTACTTC,CAISLDRGEQYF,TRBV10-3,NA,TRBJ2-7,NA,12
TGCGCCAGCAGGAAAGCCGGCGGCGGGGGGGCGGGAGAGACCCAGTACTTC,CASRKAGGGGAGETQYF,TRBV10-2,TRBD2,TRBJ2-5,NA,17
TGTGCCAGCAGTGCCCCAGGGATGAACACTGAAGCTTTCTTT,CASSAPGMNTEAFF,TRBV27,NA,TRBJ1-1,NA,14
TGTGCCAGCTCCGCTCCAGCTTACACCGGGGAGCTGTTTTTT,CASSAPAYTGELFF,TRBV18,NA,TRBJ2-2,NA,14
TGTGCCAGCAGTAGAAATGTCAACTATGGCTACACCTTC,CASSRNVNYGYTF,TRBV27,NA,TRBJ1-2,NA,13
TGTGCCAGCAGCCCCCGACGCAGGGTAGGTGATGAGCAGTTCTTC,CASSPRRRVGDEQFF,TRBV9,NA,TRBJ2-1,NA,15
TGTGCCAGCAGCATCAACAGGGGAGGGATTCAGTACTTC,CASSINRGGIQYF,TRBV7-2,NA,TRBJ2-4,NA,13
TGTGCCAGCAGTCAATCCGACTCCTACGAGCAGTACTTC,CASSQSDSYEQYF,TRBV27,NA,TRBJ2-7,NA,13
TGTGCCAGCGGTGGGAGTAAATTTGGGGCACCCGGGGAGCTGTTTTTT,CASGGSKFGAPGELFF,TRBV27,NA,TRBJ2-2,NA,16
TGTGCCAGCAGCCCACGAACAGGGTTTGGCTACACCTTC,CASSPRTGFGYTF,TRBV7-2,NA,TRBJ1-2,NA,13
TGTGCCTGGAGTGGAAAAAGCGGGGGCCCCTCGGCCACCGGGGAGCTGTTTTTT,CAWSGKSGGPSATGELFF,TRBV30,TRBD2,TRBJ2-2,once,18
TGTGCCAGCTCAATCCTAGCGGGATACGAGCAGTACTTC,CASSILAGYEQYF,TRBV18,TRBD2,TRBJ2-7,NA,13
TGTGCCAGCAGCTTAGTACCGAGTCCCACCTACGAGCAGTACTTC,CASSLVPSPTYEQYF,TRBV11-2,NA,TRBJ2-7,NA,15
TGCGCCAGCAGACCGCCGGGACAGGGGAATGAGCAGTTCTTC,CASRPPGQGNEQFF,TRBV5-1,TRBD1,TRBJ2-1,NA,14
TGTGCCAGCGGAGGGAGGTTCACAGATACGCAGTATTTT,CASGGRFTDTQYF,TRBV5-6,NA,TRBJ2-3,NA,13
TGTGCCAGCTCACCACCAGGATTGGCGGGAGCGTACAATGAGCAGTTCTTC,CASSPPGLAGAYNEQFF,TRBV18,TRBD2,TRBJ2-1,NA,17
TGTGCCAGCAGTTTAGGACGGTCTAACTATGGCTACACCTTC,CASSLGRSNYGYTF,TRBV28,NA,TRBJ1-2,NA,14